This TCR beta chain was sequenced for a study of T cell responses to AZD1222 COVID-19 vaccine. Study-level findings and limits: Spike was spanned by vaccine-associated CD4 TCRs, which were dominant at 160-218 and 743-854. Nearly half of unique spike-specific TCRs reportedly avoided B.1.351 and B.1.1.7 mutated regions. Increased Spike-specific TCR breadth and depth were observed after two AZD1222 doses.

Sequencing used immunoSEQ multiplex PCR; TCRdb keeps in-frame clones, though not all of them. Of 240,000 or so clones listed, 85% to 95% are singletons. On this clone: The antigen remains unidentified.

This CDR3 comprises 12 residues. The germline V and J ends were trimmed by 3 bases and 3 bases, with 6 bases remaining between them. Germline V gene data show CDR1 as SGHRS and CDR2 as YFSETQ. J is TRBJ1-1 and V is TRBV5-1; D is possibly TRBD1 (5 bases). The sequenced sample was peripheral blood, obtained on day 0 of AZD1222 vaccination. The sequence was collected from an adult in good health. The CDR3 reads CASSWGDTEAFF. Written as DNA, the CDR3 is TGCGCCAGCAGCTGGGGGGACACTGAAGCTTTCTTT.